The 27 T cell receptor beta chains reported below all come from one sample, sequenced in a study of T cell responses to AZD1222 COVID-19 vaccine. TCRdb's table, derived via immunoSEQ multiplex PCR, lists solely in-frame clones and lacks some. The table has over 130,000 clones, about 92% seen once; the top ten hold approximately 3.4%. Sequenced material: peripheral blood, taken 28 days after the second AZD1222 dose. These receptors all stem from an adult who received the AZD1222 COVID-19 vaccine.

The CDR3 here is CASSWGPRSEQYF. The CDR3 DNA reads TGTGCCAGCAGTTGGGGACCACGATCCGAGCAGTACTTC. V is TRBV5-4 and J is TRBJ2-7, with D perhaps TRBD1 or TRBD2 (5 bases each). V lost 5 bases, J lost 6 bases, and 15 bases lay in between. This CDR3 contains 13 residues. Per germline, CDR1 SGHNT and CDR2 YYREEE (reference sequence).

This chain uses TRBV3-1 (or the pseudogene TRBV3-2) with TRBJ2-6; the match to TRBD2 covers 11 bases. The J segment lost 1 base and the V segment lost 0 bases, leaving 8 bases of the junction unmatched. Germline V gene sequence: CDR1 LGHDT, CDR2 YNNKEL (reference sequence). The CDR3 totals 20 residues. CDR3 coding DNA: TGTGCCAGCAGCCAAGAAAGTTGGCTAGCGGGAGGATCTGGGGCCAACGTCCTGACTTTC. Encoded protein: CASSQESWLAGGSGANVLTF.

J is TRBJ1-1 and V is TRBV5-1, with D perhaps TRBD1 (5 bases). CDR1 and CDR2 from the germline V gene are SGHRS and YFSETQ. The CDR3 is 14 amino acids. V lost 0 bases and J lost 8, with 14 bases in between. CDR3 sequence reads: CASSLDRPGQEAFF. As DNA, the CDR3 is TGCGCCAGCAGCTTGGATCGGCCAGGACAAGAAGCTTTCTTT.

The rearrangement links TRBV6-5 to TRBJ1-6; 7 bases line up with TRBD1. From germline, CDR1 is MNHEY and CDR2 SVGAGI. Unmatched junction bases numbered 4, after V lost 0 bases and J lost 11 bases. The CDR3 is 14 amino acids. The CDR3 is CASSYSRQGPPLHF. The CDR3 nucleotides are TGTGCCAGCAGTTACTCGCGACAGGGCCCACCCCTCCACTTT.

The V gene is TRBV30, the J gene TRBJ2-7, with TRBD1 matching over 10 bases. This CDR3 contains 13 residues. Germline loops: CDR1 GTSNPN, CDR2 SVGIG (reference sequence). Unmatched junction bases numbered 4, after V lost 4 bases and J lost 4 bases. This CDR3 reads CAWTPGQGYEQYF. Written as DNA, the CDR3 is TGTGCCTGGACCCCGGGACAGGGGTACGAGCAGTACTTC.

This chain uses TRBV10-1 with TRBJ1-1; unclear D gene. CDR3 length: 14 amino acids. Germline CDR1 is WNHNN and CDR2 is SYGVQD (reference sequence). V lost 3 bases to trimming and J lost 4 bases, with 12 bases between them. The CDR3 reads CASSDRQAPTEAFF. CDR3 sequence (DNA): TGCGCCAGCAGTGATCGGCAGGCCCCCACTGAAGCTTTCTTT.

This rearrangement joins TRBV3-1 (or the pseudogene TRBV3-2) to TRBJ2-7, with D perhaps matching TRBD2 (7 bases). Germline CDR1 and CDR2: LGHDT and YNNKEL (reference sequence). V gave up 1 base and J gave up 5 bases, with 15 bases separating them. The CDR3 loop spans 15 amino acids. Here the CDR3 DNA reads TGTGCCAGCAGCCAAGGGGGGGGGCTGGGAAACGAGCAGTACTTC. Translating gives CASSQGGGLGNEQYF.

The chain employs TRBV6-1 and TRBJ1-2; a weak D match, TRBD1 (5 bases). The CDR3 consists of 15 residues. Germline loops: CDR1 MNHNS, CDR2 SASEGT. V lost 2 bases to trimming and J lost 4 bases, with 14 bases between them. Here the CDR3 reads CASSEWDGQPYGYTF. The CDR3 nucleotides are TGTGCCAGCAGTGAATGGGACGGACAACCCTATGGCTACACCTTC.

The chain employs TRBV6-1 and TRBJ2-7; 8 nucleotides line up with TRBD2. J gave up 0 bases and V 0 bases, and 1 base lay outside the gene matches. This CDR3 comprises 15 residues. The germline V gene has CDR1 MNHNS and CDR2 SASEGT. DNA for the CDR3: TGTGCCAGCAGTGAAGCAAGCGGGAGCTCCTACGAGCAGTACTTC. This gives the protein CASSEASGSSYEQYF.

The chain uses TRBV10-3 and TRBJ1-2; D not certain. Trimming left V 3 bases short and J 4 bases short, with 12 bases between. Germline V gives CDR1 ENHRY, CDR2 SYGVKD. The CDR3 is 14 amino acids. The CDR3 is CAISDGPTPYGYTF. The CDR3 DNA reads TGTGCCATCAGTGACGGTCCTACCCCCTATGGCTACACCTTC.

The chain couples TRBV6-5 to TRBJ1-2; TRBD1 matches 9 bases. CDR3 length: 14 residues. Unmatched junction bases numbered 4, after V lost 6 bases and J lost 2 bases. CDR1 and CDR2 from the germline V gene are MNHEY and SVGAGI. For the CDR3, the DNA is TGTGCCAGCAGGGACGGGACAGGGAACTATGGCTACACCTTC. It specifies CASRDGTGNYGYTF.

This rearrangement joins TRBV7-8 to TRBJ1-2; D ambiguous. Looked up from germline, CDR1 is SGHVS and CDR2 is FQNEAQ. The CDR3 totals 14 residues. Deletions cut 2 bases from V and 1 base from J, with 8 bases between. In nucleotides, the CDR3 is TGTGCCAGCAGCTTACTTCGAAGTAACTATGGCTACACCTTC. Its protein is CASSLLRSNYGYTF.

The chain recombines TRBV5-1 with TRBJ1-2; 7 nucleotides match TRBD1. This CDR3 has 15 residues. CDR1 SGHRS and CDR2 YFSETQ come from the germline V gene. The trim removed 3 bases at V and 1 base at J, leaving 6 bases unmatched. The DNA of the CDR3 is TGCGCCAGCAGCTCCTCCGGGACAGTTAACTATGGCTACACCTTC. Translation gives CASSSSGTVNYGYTF. The variable domain in full, with the rest retrieved from reference TRBV5-1 and TRBJ1-2, is KAGVTQTPRYLIKTRGQQVTLSCSPISGHRSVSWYQQTPGQGLQFLFEYFSETQRNKGNFPGRFSGRQFSNSRSEMNVSTLELGDSALYLCASSSSGTVNYGYTFGSGTRLTVV.

The chain links TRBV7-9 to TRBJ1-2; D gene ambiguous. Germline V CDR1 and CDR2: SEHNR, FQNEAQ (reference sequence). The CDR3 is 15 amino acids. Trimming left V 5 bases short and J 2 bases short, with 15 bases between. The CDR3 spells CASSPGRATNYGYTF. The CDR3 nucleotides are TGTGCCAGCAGCCCCGGAAGGGCCACCAACTATGGCTACACCTTC.

This clone was seen a single time. The CDR3 protein is CASSQTLGYNSPLHF. The CDR3, as DNA: TGTGCCAGTAGTCAGACGCTGGGATATAATTCACCCCTCCACTTT. The chain is built from TRBV19 and TRBJ1-6; the D is unclear. The CDR3 is 15 residues long. CDR1 and CDR2 from the germline V gene are LNHDA and SQIVND (reference sequence). V was trimmed by 5 bases and J by 4 bases, leaving 12 bases between them. The full variable domain, in which reference TRBV19 and TRBJ1-6 provide the parts outside the CDR3, is DGGITQSPKYLFRKEGQNVTLSCEQNLNHDAMYWYRQDPGQGLRLIYYSQIVNDFQKGDIAEGYSVSREKKESFPLTVTSAQKNPTAFYLCASSQTLGYNSPLHFGNGTRLTVT.

This clone was observed a handful of times. V usage is TRBV12-5 and J usage is TRBJ2-5, with D perhaps TRBD1 (7 bases). Germline V gene sequence: CDR1 LGHNT, CDR2 FRNRAP. V gave up 2 bases and J gave up 5 bases, with 9 bases separating them. This CDR3 is built from 13 residues. CDR3 DNA: TGTGCTAGTGGTTTGTCAGGGGGGGAGACCCAGTACTTC. Translation gives CASGLSGGETQYF.

V and J are TRBV10-1 and TRBJ1-2; D not resolved. This CDR3 has 12 residues. Trimming shortened V by 10 bases and J by 4 bases, and 13 bases separated the two germline ends. The germline V gene has CDR1 WNHNN and CDR2 SYGVQD (reference sequence). The DNA for the CDR3 is TGCGCCACCACCGAGAGGCGCTATGGCTACACCTTC. The encoded protein is CATTERRYGYTF.

The rearrangement links TRBV28 to TRBJ1-6, with D perhaps matching TRBD1 (5 bases). Per the germline V gene, CDR1 is MDHEN and CDR2 is SYDVKM. The CDR3 has 13 amino acids. Trimming pared 9 bases from V and 8 bases from J, leaving 14 bases between. CDR3 DNA sequence: TGTGCCAGGCCGGGGACGTCGGATTCACCCCTCCACTTT. It yields the protein CARPGTSDSPLHF.

This rearrangement joins TRBV5-1 to TRBJ1-2; D unresolved. This CDR3 spans 14 amino acids. CDR1 is SGHRS, CDR2 YFSETQ, per germline. With 0 bases removed from V and 1 base from J, the gap between germline ends came to 7 bases. CDR3 coding DNA: TGCGCCAGCAGCTTGGACAGCGGTAACTATGGCTACACCTTC. Translation: CASSLDSGNYGYTF.

This sequence joins TRBV5-1 and TRBJ1-2, with D perhaps matching TRBD1 (6 bases). The CDR3 has 14 amino acids. The V end lost 2 bases, the J end lost 4 bases, and 12 bases lay between the germline ends. From germline, CDR1 is SGHRS and CDR2 YFSETQ. CDR3 amino acids: CASSFEARGYGYTF. The CDR3 DNA sequence: TGCGCCAGCAGCTTTGAAGCCAGGGGCTATGGCTACACCTTC.

The chain couples TRBV18 to TRBJ1-1; 10 bases are a match to TRBD1. Losses at the gene ends were 6 bases for V and 3 bases for J; bases not matched to a gene: 4. Germline V gene data show CDR1 as KGHSH and CDR2 as LQKENI. The CDR3 spans 14 residues. The CDR3 protein is CASSMDRGYTEAFF. CDR3 DNA sequence: TGTGCCAGCTCTATGGACAGGGGGTACACTGAAGCTTTCTTT. Supplemented by reference TRBV18 and TRBJ1-1, the full variable domain reads NAGVMQNPRHLVRRRGQEARLRCSPMKGHSHVYWYRQLPEEGLKFMVYLQKENIIDESGMPKERFSAEFPKEGPSILRIQQVVRGDSAAYFCASSMDRGYTEAFFGQGTRLTVV.

J is TRBJ2-7 and V is TRBV2, with 9 positions matching TRBD1. The J segment lost 5 bases and the V segment lost 6 bases, leaving 11 bases of the junction unmatched. The CDR3 consists of 15 residues. Germline V gene sequence: CDR1 SNHLY, CDR2 FYNNEI. The DNA for the CDR3 is TGTGCCAGCAGGAGGCCCAGGACAGGGGAAGACGAGCAGTACTTC. Translating gives CASRRPRTGEDEQYF.

This clone has just a few counts. The rearrangement uses TRBV7-2 and TRBJ2-3, with D hard to call. The CDR3 is 14 residues long. V gave up 2 bases and J gave up 4 bases, with 10 bases separating them. Per the germline V gene, CDR1 is SGHTA and CDR2 is FQGNSA. CDR3 nucleotide sequence: TGTGCCAGCAGCTTAAGGGTGGCCCCAGATACGCAGTATTTT. As protein: CASSLRVAPDTQYF.

The V gene is TRBV5-4, the J gene TRBJ2-6; D perhaps matches TRBD2 (5 bases). This CDR3 spans 16 amino acids. Germline values: CDR1 SGHNT, CDR2 YYREEE (reference sequence). Trimming pared 4 bases from V and 0 bases from J, leaving 11 bases between. The CDR3 DNA reads TGTGCCAGCAGCCCAGGAGGTCCCTCTGGGGCCAACGTCCTGACTTTC. This gives the protein CASSPGGPSGANVLTF.

This rearrangement joins TRBV9 to TRBJ2-1, with D uncertain. The CDR3 loop spans 13 amino acids. Trimming cost V 7 bases and J 4 bases, with 12 bases left between them. CDR1 and CDR2 (germline): SGDLS, YYNGEE. The CDR3 sequence: CASAVDIYNEQFF. CDR3 DNA sequence: TGTGCCAGCGCCGTGGATATATACAATGAGCAGTTCTTC.

The chain is built from TRBV4-3 and TRBJ1-6, with 10 bases that match TRBD1. The CDR3 runs to 14 residues. Germline assignment: CDR1 LGHNA and CDR2 YSLEER. Germline trimming cut 4 bases from V and 10 bases from J; bases unmatched to any gene: 4. The CDR3 coding sequence is TGCGCCAGCAGCCGGGACAGGGGAGAATCACCCCTCCACTTT. Residues: CASSRDRGESPLHF.

The rearrangement uses TRBV28 and TRBJ1-5, with 7 bases aligning to TRBD1. Germline CDR1 MDHEN, CDR2 SYDVKM. The CDR3 spans 19 residues. V trimming: 2 bases; J trimming: 2 bases; junction bases outside the gene matches: 15. The CDR3 loop is CASSLRPAPNRGGNQPQHF. The CDR3, as DNA: TGTGCCAGCAGTTTACGCCCCGCCCCTAACAGGGGAGGCAATCAGCCCCAGCATTTT.